The clone carrying this T cell receptor beta chain was seen more than once but under ten times. These data come from a study of human T cells and chemical hapten exposure. The V gene end was trimmed by 5 bases and the J gene end by 5 bases; junction bases not matched to a gene: 10. The CDR3 runs 16 residues. In germline, CDR1 is SEHNR, CDR2 FQNEAQ (reference sequence). TCRdb reprocessed the RACE reads with MiXCR, giving one entry per CDR3 protein. The table lists roughly 50,000 distinct CDR3 sequences, roughly 9.5% of them singletons, with about 15% in the top ten. Specified time point: patch test 3, about 24 weeks after DPC sensitization. Treatment specified: therapeutic diphenylcyclopropenone sensitization with weekly scalp DPC.

V is TRBV7-9 and J is TRBJ2-5; TRBD1 matches 11 bases. The sample was whole blood, taken in connection with sensitization to the hapten diphenylcyclopropenone (DPC). The clonotype comes from a woman aged 40 to 50 with alopecia areata. Some clones in this sample may be carry-over from other donors' samples. CDR3 DNA: TGTGCCAGCAGCCCCGGACAGGGGGCGCGAGGGGAGACCCAGTACTTC. Its translation: CASSPGQGARGETQYF. Using reference TRBV7-9 and TRBJ2-5 for the parts outside the CDR3, the full variable domain is DTGVSQNPRHKITKRGQNVTFRCDPISEHNRLYWYRQTLGQGPEFLTYFQNEAQLEKSRLLSDRFSAERPKGSFSTLEIQRTEQGDSAMYLCASSPGQGARGETQYFGPGTRLLVL.